These 24 T cell receptor beta chains share one sample of origin, sequenced in a study of blood T cell repertoires in COVID-19. The repertoire was sequenced with immunoSEQ multiplex PCR; TCRdb's copy has only in-frame clones and lacks some. Here the sample spans about 160,000 clones, about 90% being singletons. The sample comprised peripheral blood. These receptors were collected from an elderly man with acute or convalescent COVID-19.

The chain combines TRBV9 with TRBJ2-3; possibly TRBD1 for D (5 bases). The V end lost 4 bases, the J end lost 0 bases, and 15 bases lay between the germline ends. This CDR3 comprises 16 residues. Germline V CDR1 and CDR2: SGDLS, YYNGEE. The CDR3 DNA reads as TGTGCCAGCAGCTCCCGACAGACCGGTAGCACAGATACGCAGTATTTT. Amino acids: CASSSRQTGSTDTQYF.

The V call is TRBV19, the J call TRBJ1-5; unclear D gene. Trimming shortened V by 2 bases and J by 3 bases, and 11 bases separated the two germline ends. This CDR3 comprises 15 residues. Germline CDR1 reads LNHDA; CDR2 reads SQIVND (reference sequence). For the CDR3, the DNA is TGTGCCAGTAGTATACCCCTAGCCCCCAATCAGCCCCAGCATTTT. Encoded protein: CASSIPLAPNQPQHF.

J is TRBJ1-4 and V is TRBV21-1; the DNA was not used to check the table's D call, TRBD1. TRBV21-1 is noted as a pseudogene. This CDR3 is built from 16 residues. The CDR3 sequence: CASSKKTTGTNEKLFF. The CDR3 DNA reads TGTGCCAGCAGCAAAAAGACCACAGGGACTAATGAAAAACTGTTTTTT.

This clone was detected only a few times. V is TRBV28 and J is TRBJ2-7; D ambiguous. This CDR3 is built from 12 residues. Germline CDR1 and CDR2: MDHEN and SYDVKM. V was shortened by 4 bases and J by 6 bases, with 10 bases between the two germline ends. CDR3 sequence (DNA): TGTGCCAGCAGTTCCGTAAGAGGCGAGCAGTACTTC. This encodes CASSSVRGEQYF.

This chain uses TRBV28 with TRBJ1-1, with TRBD1 matching 9 bases. This CDR3 comprises 15 residues. Losses at the gene ends were 4 bases for V and 3 bases for J; bases not matched to a gene: 6. Germline V lookup: CDR1 MDHEN, CDR2 SYDVKM. CDR3 protein: CASSSAGQGDTEAFF. DNA for the CDR3: TGTGCCAGCAGTTCCGCGGGACAGGGCGACACTGAAGCTTTCTTT.

This clone was picked up one time. The chain joins TRBV19 to TRBJ2-7; 9 nucleotides align to TRBD1. V was clipped by 7 bases and J by 4 bases; unmatched bases: 11. The CDR3 runs to 15 residues. Looked up from germline, CDR1 is LNHDA and CDR2 is SQIVND (reference sequence). The CDR3 sequence is CASNKLVGQGYEQYF. CDR3 DNA sequence: TGTGCCAGTAACAAACTCGTGGGACAGGGATACGAGCAGTACTTC. Looking up the rest from reference TRBV19 and TRBJ2-7 gives the full variable domain: DGGITQSPKYLFRKEGQNVTLSCEQNLNHDAMYWYRQDPGQGLRLIYYSQIVNDFQKGDIAEGYSVSREKKESFPLTVTSAQKNPTAFYLCASNKLVGQGYEQYFGPGTRLTVT.

Points on this clone: Other nucleotide sequences from this sample produce the same CDR3. V gene TRBV5-1 combines with J gene TRBJ2-2, with D hard to call. The ends were cut back, 0 bases at V and 1 base at J, with 4 bases in the middle. Germline V gives CDR1 SGHRS, CDR2 YFSETQ. CDR3 size: 14 residues. In nucleotides, the CDR3 is TGCGCCAGCAGCTTGGGGCAGAACACCGGGGAGCTGTTTTTT. The encoded protein is CASSLGQNTGELFF.

This clone was counted a single time. This rearrangement joins TRBV2 to TRBJ1-3; D not certain. Germline V gene data show CDR1 as SNHLY and CDR2 as FYNNEI. Trimming shortened V by 6 bases and J by 0 bases, and 12 bases separated the two germline ends. This CDR3 is 15 amino acids long. The CDR3 reads CASSRESGSGNTIYF. Written as DNA, the CDR3 is TGTGCCAGCAGCCGGGAGTCAGGCTCTGGAAACACCATATATTTT.

CDR3 residues: CASSPGTSGRETQYF. The CDR3 DNA reads as TGTGCCAGCAGTCCTGGGACTAGCGGGAGGGAGACCCAGTACTTC. The J gene is TRBJ2-5, the V gene TRBV27; 15 positions agree with TRBD2. Germline values: CDR1 MNHEY, CDR2 SMNVEV (reference sequence). CDR3 length: 15 residues. Germline trimming cut 5 bases from V and 5 bases from J; bases unmatched to any gene: 3.

This chain connects TRBV11-1 to TRBJ2-7; no reliable D call. The V and J ends lost 2 bases and 7 bases respectively, with 12 bases between them. Germline loops: CDR1 SGHAT, CDR2 FQDESV (reference sequence). The CDR3 spans 13 residues. CDR3: CASSLNTYWEQYF. The CDR3 region has the DNA TGTGCCAGCAGCTTAAATACCTATTGGGAGCAGTACTTC.

This clone was detected a few times. One end of the junction is discordant with germline, which a read error may explain. This chain connects TRBV28 to TRBJ1-6; D remains unclear. CDR3 length: 15 residues. Germline CDR1 is MDHEN and CDR2 is SYDVKM. The CDR3 protein is CASSFQESYSSPLHF. Here the CDR3 DNA reads TGTGCCAGCAGTTTCCAGGAATCCTATAGTTCACCCCTCCACTTT.

The V gene is TRBV5-1, the J gene TRBJ2-6, with D perhaps matching TRBD1 (6 bases). The germline V gene encodes CDR1 SGHRS and CDR2 YFSETQ. V was clipped by 5 bases and J by 2 bases, with 11 bases between them. The CDR3 runs to 15 residues. CDR3 protein: CASRSAGAGANVLTF. The CDR3 nucleotides are TGCGCCAGCAGATCGGCAGGGGCTGGGGCCAACGTCCTGACTTTC.

The chain employs TRBV7-9 and TRBJ1-4; tentative D call: TRBD1 (6 bases). The CDR3 runs 14 residues. The germline V gene encodes CDR1 SEHNR and CDR2 FQNEAQ (reference sequence). The V end lost 5 bases, the J end lost 2 bases, and 9 bases lay between the germline ends. The CDR3 sequence: CASSRTATNEKLFF. CDR3 DNA: TGTGCCAGCAGCCGGACAGCTACTAATGAAAAACTGTTTTTT. Based on the CDR3 plus reference TRBV7-9 and TRBJ1-4, the full variable domain is DTGVSQNPRHKITKRGQNVTFRCDPISEHNRLYWYRQTLGQGPEFLTYFQNEAQLEKSRLLSDRFSAERPKGSFSTLEIQRTEQGDSAMYLCASSRTATNEKLFFGSGTQLSVL.

This chain's CDR3 is CASSPRKTGLSEQFF. The CDR3 coding sequence is TGTGCCAGCAGCCCCCGCAAAACAGGGCTTAGTGAGCAGTTCTTC. V gene TRBV11-3 combines with J gene TRBJ2-1, with D possibly TRBD1 on 6 matching bases. This CDR3 has 15 residues. V lost 5 bases and J lost 9, with 20 bases in between. Per germline, CDR1 SGHNT and CDR2 YENEEA.

V and J are TRBV28 and TRBJ1-4, with 7 nucleotides matching TRBD1. The V segment lost 2 bases and the J segment 5 bases; nucleotides outside the gene matches: 8. CDR1 is MDHEN, CDR2 SYDVKM, per germline. The CDR3 sequence is 16 residues long. CDR3 sequence: CASSLGGRGLNEKLFF. CDR3 nucleotide sequence: TGTGCCAGCAGTTTAGGAGGAAGGGGGCTGAATGAAAAACTGTTTTTT.

V and J are TRBV5-1 and TRBJ1-4, with 8 bases matching TRBD1. The length of the CDR3 is 15 residues. With 2 bases clipped from V and 3 bases from J, the junction kept 3 bases outside the gene matches. Germline assignment: CDR1 SGHRS and CDR2 YFSETQ. The DNA for the CDR3 is TGCGCCAGCAGCTTAGGACAGGGTGCTAATGAAAAACTGTTTTTT. Translation gives CASSLGQGANEKLFF.

The rearrangement uses TRBV6-1 and TRBJ2-7; D is unresolved. Trimming removed 1 base at V and 4 bases at J, with 8 bases between. Germline V gene lookup returns CDR1 MNHNS and CDR2 SASEGT. This CDR3 contains 13 residues. Here the CDR3 DNA reads TGTGCCAGCAGTGAAGTACGAGGATACGAGCAGTACTTC. Translation gives CASSEVRGYEQYF.

The rearrangement uses TRBV19 and TRBJ1-5; a weak D match, TRBD1 (6 bases). V lost 5 bases and J 4 bases, leaving 12 bases between the germline ends. The V gene's germline CDR1 is LNHDA and CDR2 SQIVND (reference sequence). The length of the CDR3 is 14 residues. The CDR3 spells CASSWQGLNQPQHF. As DNA, the CDR3 is TGTGCCAGTAGTTGGCAGGGGTTAAATCAGCCCCAGCATTTT.

The chain has TRBV27 and TRBJ2-3; no reliable D call. CDR1 and CDR2 (germline): MNHEY, SMNVEV (reference sequence). This CDR3 is 13 amino acids long. The CDR3 loop is CPPRFSSTDTQYF. CDR3 coding DNA: TGTCCCCCGCGGTTTAGCAGCACAGATACGCAGTATTTT.

This clone was found once. The chain is built from TRBV6-2 or TRBV6-3 and TRBJ2-7, with 8 bases identical to TRBD2. CDR1 is MNHEY and CDR2 is SVGEGT in the germline V gene. With 0 bases clipped from V and 1 base from J, the junction kept 2 bases outside the gene matches. The CDR3 extends over 15 amino acids. The chain's CDR3 is CASSYSSSGSYEQYF. As DNA, the CDR3 is TGTGCCAGCAGTTACTCCTCTAGCGGGTCCTACGAGCAGTACTTC.

This clone was detected only a few times. The gene calls are TRBV5-1 and TRBJ2-7, with a weak D call TRBD2 (7 bases). The CDR3 totals 15 residues. Per the germline V gene, CDR1 is SGHRS and CDR2 is YFSETQ. Trimming pared 4 bases from V and 0 bases from J, leaving 14 bases between. The CDR3 DNA sequence: TGCGCCAGCAGCCTGGGGGGGCTGAGCTCCTACGAGCAGTACTTC. Residues: CASSLGGLSSYEQYF.

The V gene is TRBV2, the J gene TRBJ2-5, with TRBD2 matching over 11 bases. With 3 bases clipped from V and 3 bases from J, the junction kept 6 bases outside the gene matches. This CDR3 is 16 amino acids long. Germline values: CDR1 SNHLY, CDR2 FYNNEI. In DNA form, the CDR3 reads TGTGCCAGCAGTGAGGGGTTAGCGGGGGGGAAAGAGACCCAGTACTTC. Translation: CASSEGLAGGKETQYF.

This clone was seen a single time. This sequence joins TRBV30 and TRBJ1-1, with D perhaps matching TRBD1 (5 bases). The germline V gene has CDR1 GTSNPN and CDR2 SVGIG (reference sequence). The CDR3 consists of 15 residues. Trimming took 0 bases from V and 1 from J, leaving 12 bases between them. This chain's CDR3 is CAWSVGARGNTEAFF. CDR3 nucleotides: TGTGCCTGGAGTGTAGGGGCGCGGGGGAACACTGAAGCTTTCTTT.

In DNA, the CDR3 is TGTGCCACCAGTGATTACAGGGGCTCGGGTACGCACTACGAGCAGTACTTC. Encoded protein: CATSDYRGSGTHYEQYF. V usage is TRBV24-1 and J usage is TRBJ2-7, with 7 bases that match TRBD1. The junction had 12 bases not matched to a gene; V was cut back by 2 bases and J by 3 bases. The V gene's germline CDR1 is KGHDR and CDR2 SFDVKD. The CDR3 has 17 residues.